These T cell receptor beta chains were read from a single sample in a study of T cell responses to AZD1222 COVID-19 vaccine. The assay was immunoSEQ multiplex PCR, and TCRdb's table has in-frame clones only and misses some. The table lists over 100,000 clones, 86% of them singletons, with less than 15% in the top ten. The source was peripheral blood, collected on day 0 of AZD1222 vaccination. Every receptor here comes from an adult in good health. Both conserved end residues are part of each CDR3. The order of the fields is J gene, D gene, clone size, V gene, CDR3 DNA, CDR3 protein. The D gene is left open where the match is weak. For some rows the clone size is stated as once, few or many, or as a class when expanded; others skip it.

J: TRBJ2-3; D: NA; size: once; V: TRBV5-1; DNA: TGCGCCAGCAGCCTGGTTCAGGAGACAGATACGCAGTATTTT; CDR3: CASSLVQETDTQYF
J: TRBJ2-5; D: TRBD1; size: NA; V: TRBV27; DNA: TGTGCCAGCAGTCGTAGACAGGGGAGTCGTCAAGAGACCCAGTACTTC; CDR3: CASSRRQGSRQETQYF
J: TRBJ2-5; D: TRBD2; size: NA; V: TRBV5-4; DNA: TGTGCCAGCACTATCCAAACTAGCGGGGGGCAAGAGACCCAGTACTTC; CDR3: CASTIQTSGGQETQYF
J: TRBJ2-7; D: TRBD1; size: few; V: TRBV6-4; DNA: TGTGCCAGCAGTGACCGGCAGGGGGTGGATCCAGAACAGTACTTC; CDR3: CASSDRQGVDPEQYF
J: TRBJ2-5; D: NA; size: NA; V: TRBV28; DNA: TGTGCCAGCAGTCGACAGCCGGTTTTTTACTTC; CDR3: CASSRQPVFYF
J: TRBJ2-1; D: NA; size: NA; V: TRBV5-1; DNA: TGCGCCAGCACGGTAGGGACCAACTCCTACAATGAGCAGTTCTTC; CDR3: CASTVGTNSYNEQFF
J: TRBJ2-3; D: TRBD2; size: NA; V: TRBV2; DNA: TGTGCCAGCAGTGAATGGCGGGGGGGCACAGATACGCAGTATTTT; CDR3: CASSEWRGGTDTQYF
J: TRBJ1-1; D: TRBD1; size: NA; V: TRBV7-9; DNA: TGTGCCAGCAGCTTAGCCCAGGGGGTCACTGAAGCTTTCTTT; CDR3: CASSLAQGVTEAFF
J: TRBJ1-5; D: NA; size: NA; V: TRBV15; DNA: TGTGCCACCAGCAGAGATTATAGCCAGCCTAGCAATCAGCCCCAGCATTTT; CDR3: CATSRDYSQPSNQPQHF
J: TRBJ2-3; D: TRBD2; size: NA; V: TRBV5-1; DNA: TGCGCCAGCAGCTCTCGGACTAGCAGGCAAACAGATACGCAGTATTTT; CDR3: CASSSRTSRQTDTQYF
J: TRBJ1-2; D: NA; size: NA; V: TRBV7-2; DNA: TGTGCCAGCAGTCTCCAAGACAGGCGACTTAACTATGGCTACACCTTC; CDR3: CASSLQDRRLNYGYTF
J: TRBJ2-7; D: TRBD1; size: NA; V: TRBV3-1/TRBV3-2; DNA: TGTGCCAGCAGCGTAGGGGGCTTCGAGCAGTACTTC; CDR3: CASSVGGFEQYF
J: TRBJ1-2; D: TRBD1; size: few; V: TRBV19; DNA: TGTGCCAGTAGTATGGAGGGGGCCAGCTATGGCTACACCTTC; CDR3: CASSMEGASYGYTF
J: TRBJ2-7; D: NA; size: NA; V: TRBV2; DNA: TGTGCCAGCATAGAGGGCAGGTTCTACGAGCAGTACTTC; CDR3: CASIEGRFYEQYF
J: TRBJ1-2; D: TRBD1; size: NA; V: TRBV18; DNA: TGTGCCAGCTCACCACCAGGGACAGGGCCGTCGTATGGCTACACCTTC; CDR3: CASSPPGTGPSYGYTF
J: TRBJ1-1; D: NA; size: NA; V: TRBV11-2; DNA: TGTGCCAGCAGCTTAGGAATGAACACTGAAGCTTTCTTT; CDR3: CASSLGMNTEAFF
J: TRBJ2-1; D: TRBD2; size: NA; V: TRBV4-1; DNA: TGCGCCAGCAGCCAATTGGGACTAGCGGGGGGCGGTAGCTCCTACAATGAGCAGTTCTTC; CDR3: CASSQLGLAGGGSSYNEQFF
J: TRBJ2-5; D: TRBD1; size: NA; V: TRBV11-2; DNA: TGTGCCAGCTCCGGACAGGGACAAGAGACCCAGTACTTC; CDR3: CASSGQGQETQYF
J: TRBJ2-7; D: TRBD1; size: NA; V: TRBV3-1/TRBV3-2; DNA: TGTGCCAGCAGCCAAGGGGGACAGGGCTACGAGCAGTACTTC; CDR3: CASSQGGQGYEQYF
J: TRBJ1-6; D: NA; size: NA; V: TRBV28; DNA: TGTGCCAGCAGTTCCAGGGCTTCACCCCTCCACTTT; CDR3: CASSSRASPLHF
J: TRBJ1-5; D: NA; size: NA; V: TRBV10-3; DNA: TGTGCCATCAGTGAGTCTGGACAGCGGAGCAATCAGCCCCAGCATTTT; CDR3: CAISESGQRSNQPQHF
J: TRBJ1-5; D: NA; size: NA; V: TRBV5-5; DNA: TGTGCCAGCAGCTTCCACCAGGGGAGCAATCAGCCCCAGCATTTT; CDR3: CASSFHQGSNQPQHF
J: TRBJ1-5; D: NA; size: once; V: TRBV5-1; DNA: TGCGCCAGCACTCACAACAGGAGGCTTTTACGGCCCCAGCATTTT; CDR3: CASTHNRRLLRPQHF
J: TRBJ1-5; D: TRBD1; size: NA; V: TRBV5-4; DNA: TGTGCCAGCAGCCCGGGACAGGGAGGGATCAGCAATCAGCCCCAGCATTTT; CDR3: CASSPGQGGISNQPQHF
J: TRBJ2-3; D: NA; size: once; V: TRBV11-2; DNA: TGTGCCAGCAGCTGGGTCCTAGCAGATACGCAGTATTTT; CDR3: CASSWVLADTQYF
J: TRBJ2-2; D: NA; size: NA; V: TRBV5-1; DNA: TGCGCCAGCACCTTGGGGCTCATAGGGGGGCGCGTCACCGGGGAGCTGTTTTTT; CDR3: CASTLGLIGGRVTGELFF
J: TRBJ2-7; D: NA; size: NA; V: TRBV21-1; DNA: TGTGCCAGCAGCAAAGCGTTCATCCCGGGACACCAAAAGCACTACGAGCAGTACTTC; CDR3: CASSKAFIPGHQKHYEQYF
J: TRBJ2-4; D: NA; size: few; V: TRBV4-2; DNA: TGTGCCAGCAGCCAAGATAGGGGCAGTCACTCAGGGGCCAAAAACATTCAGTACTTC; CDR3: CASSQDRGSHSGAKNIQYF